A selection of T cell receptor beta chains follows, all from one sample in a study of neurological immune-mediated disorders. Using its own MiXCR run on the 5' RACE reads, TCRdb lists one record per CDR3 protein. The data show under 50,000 distinct CDR3 sequences, with 20% to 30% seen just once and around 23% held by the top ten. Material: PBMCs. The source is a woman between 65 and 79 years old in good health. Both conserved end residues are trimmed from each CDR3. The D gene is left open where the match is weak. A row's size may be missing; if present it is once, few, many or a size class.

j_call clone_size d_call v_call cdr3_aa
TRBJ2-7 many . TRBV20-1 SARSLLGFYEQY
TRBJ2-1 many TRBD2 TRBV29-1 SVIIAGKEF
TRBJ2-1 . TRBD2 TRBV20-1 SASLGGASNEQF
TRBJ1-2 . . TRBV28 ASSPPFPSYT
TRBJ2-2 many . TRBV20-1 SAVRDYTGELF
TRBJ1-4 many . TRBV28 ASSQGTNEKLF
TRBJ2-2 . TRBD1 TRBV7-9 ASRRKRQGAIGTGELF
TRBJ2-7 many TRBD2 TRBV5-1 ASNPGTSGRASYEQY
TRBJ2-1 . TRBD2 TRBV25-1 ATSLAGGSYNEQF
TRBJ2-2 many . TRBV6-2/TRBV6-3 ASERDTGELF
TRBJ2-7 many TRBD2 TRBV5-4 ASSFEGLAHEQY
TRBJ2-1 many TRBD2 TRBV4-1 ASSQLGLAGNYNEQF
TRBJ2-7 few . TRBV6-5 ASEGKEQY
TRBJ2-7 once . TRBV18 ASSREAWGYEQY
TRBJ2-2 many . TRBV2 ASSPFLDTGELF
TRBJ2-3 many . TRBV5-4 ASSFYGGATDTQY
TRBJ1-6 many . TRBV7-2 ASSSRDLFSDFYNSPLH
TRBJ2-7 many . TRBV20-1 SARYPSYEQY
TRBJ1-6 many TRBD1 TRBV5-1 ASSSGQGADSPLH
TRBJ2-7 many TRBD2 TRBV4-2 ASSQRLAGGPWEQY
TRBJ2-5 . TRBD2 TRBV2 ASRPGLAQETQY
TRBJ1-2 . . TRBV29-1 SARIGSSFSYT
TRBJ2-3 many TRBD2 TRBV4-1 ASSQDGTSGGGTDTQY
TRBJ2-2 many . TRBV2 ASRQEGSGELF
TRBJ1-1 many . TRBV6-6 ASSYSQFTEAF
TRBJ2-2 many . TRBV20-1 SARGFSDTGELF
TRBJ1-1 many . TRBV11-2 ASSLVGTEAF
TRBJ2-4 . TRBD2 TRBV7-2 ASSLESGGNIQY
TRBJ1-6 . TRBD1 TRBV20-1 SARAGTGYSPLH
TRBJ2-5 many TRBD1 TRBV7-6 ASSFRDRSQETQY
TRBJ2-2 . . TRBV12-3/TRBV12-4 ASSWPGELF
TRBJ1-6 many . TRBV3-1 ASSLQGGNSPLH
TRBJ2-2 many . TRBV7-9 ASSFGPNTGELF
TRBJ2-1 . . TRBV2 ASTLYNEQF
TRBJ2-7 many . TRBV28 ASSLRGRDEQY
TRBJ2-2 . TRBD1 TRBV12-3/TRBV12-4 ASSAGTGWTGELF
TRBJ2-1 many . TRBV28 ASRAGGHNEQF
TRBJ2-2 many . TRBV5-1 ASRLDVTGELF
TRBJ1-4 . . TRBV20-1 SVADSRPKGEKLF
TRBJ2-2 many . TRBV4-1 ASSRSSPDTGELF
TRBJ1-3 many . TRBV5-1 ASSFTDLGDTIY
TRBJ2-7 few . TRBV20-1 SAYRDDSYEQY
TRBJ2-5 many TRBD2 TRBV29-1 SVLAGGAETQY
TRBJ1-2 few . TRBV6-5 ASRSTAYYGYT
TRBJ2-3 many TRBD2 TRBV3-1 ASSQLAETFTDTQY
TRBJ1-1 few . TRBV12-3/TRBV12-4 ASSLRRTEAF
TRBJ2-4 . . TRBV5-1 ASSLARGMDIQY